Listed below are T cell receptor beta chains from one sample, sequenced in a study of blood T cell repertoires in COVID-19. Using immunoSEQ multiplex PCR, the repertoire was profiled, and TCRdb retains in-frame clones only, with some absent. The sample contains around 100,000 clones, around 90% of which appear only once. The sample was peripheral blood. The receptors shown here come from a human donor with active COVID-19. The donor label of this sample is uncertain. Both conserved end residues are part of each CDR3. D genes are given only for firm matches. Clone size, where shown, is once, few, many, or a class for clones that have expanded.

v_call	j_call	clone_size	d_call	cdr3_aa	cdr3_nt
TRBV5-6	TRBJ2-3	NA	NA	CASSLVSRGDTQYF	TGTGCCAGCAGCTTGGTTTCTCGAGGGGATACGCAGTATTTT
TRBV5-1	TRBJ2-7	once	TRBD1	CASSHGQGVHEQYF	TGCGCCAGCAGCCACGGACAGGGCGTCCACGAGCAGTACTTC
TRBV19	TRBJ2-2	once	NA	CASRVTANTGELFF	TGTGCCAGTAGGGTGACAGCGAACACCGGGGAGCTGTTTTTT
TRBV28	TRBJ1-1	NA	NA	CASKQNTEAFF	TGTGCCAGCAAACAGAACACTGAAGCTTTCTTT
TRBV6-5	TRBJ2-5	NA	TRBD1	CASSYGGDRGETQYF	TGTGCCAGCAGTTACGGGGGGGACAGGGGAGAGACCCAGTACTTC
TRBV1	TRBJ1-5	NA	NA	CTSSLTGTGLCPPQHF	TGCACCAGCAGCCTCACCGGGACAGGCCTGTGCCCGCCCCAGCATTTT
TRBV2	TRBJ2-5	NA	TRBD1	CASIGRGQGTLGRQETQYF	TGTGCCAGCATTGGGCGGGGACAGGGGACCTTGGGACGGCAAGAGACCCAGTACTTC
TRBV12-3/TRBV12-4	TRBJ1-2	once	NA	CASSFRGGYTF	TGTGCCAGCAGTTTTCGGGGAGGCTACACCTTC
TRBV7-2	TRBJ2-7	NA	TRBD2	CASSFGLAGYEQYF	TGTGCCAGCAGCTTCGGACTAGCGGGCTACGAGCAGTACTTC
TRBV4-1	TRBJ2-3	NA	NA	CASSLVSSTDTQYF	TGCGCCAGCAGCCTTGTTTCTAGCACAGATACGCAGTATTTT
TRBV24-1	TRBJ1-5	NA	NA	CATSDTGGAQPQHF	TGTGCCACCAGTGATACGGGGGGCGCACAGCCCCAGCATTTT
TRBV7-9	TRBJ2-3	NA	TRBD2	CASSRPASSGEIRDTQYF	TGTGCCAGCAGCCGGCCTGCGTCTAGCGGTGAGATACGAGATACGCAGTATTTT
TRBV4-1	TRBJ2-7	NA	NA	CASSQDPRGRSYEQYF	TGCGCCAGCAGCCAAGATCCGCGGGGTCGTTCCTACGAGCAGTACTTC
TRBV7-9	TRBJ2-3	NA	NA	CASSRYTGLSTDTQYF	TGTGCCAGCAGCCGTTATACAGGCCTTAGCACAGATACGCAGTATTTT
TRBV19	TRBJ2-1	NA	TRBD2	CASSIPRGGYNEQFF	TGTGCCAGTAGTATCCCCCGCGGGGGTTACAATGAGCAGTTCTTC
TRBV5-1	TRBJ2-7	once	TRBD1	CASKLQTGDEQYF	TGCGCCAGCAAACTACAGACAGGGGACGAGCAGTACTTC
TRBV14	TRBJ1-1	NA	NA	CASSQDWGGEAEAFF	TGTGCCAGCAGCCAAGATTGGGGGGGTGAGGCTGAAGCTTTCTTT
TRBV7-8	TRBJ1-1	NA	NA	CASSQTAREAFF	TGTGCCAGCAGCCAAACAGCTCGTGAAGCTTTCTTT
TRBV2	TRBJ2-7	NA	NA	CASAAGLEQYF	TGTGCCAGCGCGGCTGGACTCGAGCAGTACTTC
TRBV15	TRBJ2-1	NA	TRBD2	CATSRASGPDEQFF	TGTGCCACCAGCAGAGCTAGCGGGCCCGATGAGCAGTTCTTC
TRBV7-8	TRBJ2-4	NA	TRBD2	CASSLVSGGQGAAKNIQYF	TGTGCCAGCAGCTTAGTTTCGGGGGGGCAGGGAGCAGCCAAAAACATTCAGTACTTC
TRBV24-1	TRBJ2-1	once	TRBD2	CATSDPSGLAGHNEQFF	TGTGCCACCAGTGATCCGTCGGGACTAGCGGGACACAATGAGCAGTTCTTC
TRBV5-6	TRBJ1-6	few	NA	CASSLQVQNYNSPLHF	TGTGCCAGCAGCCTGCAGGTTCAAAACTATAATTCACCCCTCCACTTT
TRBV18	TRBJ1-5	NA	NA	CASSPNRDQPQHF	TGTGCCAGCTCACCGAACAGAGATCAGCCCCAGCATTTT
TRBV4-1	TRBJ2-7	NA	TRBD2	CASSRAQAAGLYEQYF	TGCGCCAGCAGCCGAGCTCAGGCAGCGGGGCTCTACGAGCAGTACTTC
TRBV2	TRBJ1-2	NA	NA	CASSESGLNYGYTF	TGTGCCAGCAGTGAGTCGGGACTCAACTATGGCTACACCTTC
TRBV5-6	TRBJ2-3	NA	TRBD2	CASSSLAGASEDTQYF	TGTGCCAGCAGCTCGTTAGCGGGGGCCTCTGAGGATACGCAGTATTTT
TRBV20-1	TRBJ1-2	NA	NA	CSASGLLANYGYTF	TGCAGTGCTAGTGGACTCCTAGCTAACTATGGCTACACCTTC
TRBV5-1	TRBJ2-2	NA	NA	CASRSPGQYFRGDTGELFF	TGCGCCAGCAGAAGTCCGGGACAGTATTTCAGGGGGGACACCGGGGAGCTGTTTTTT
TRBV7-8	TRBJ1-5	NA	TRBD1	CASSPGTGTYSNQPQHF	TGTGCCAGCAGCCCCGGGACAGGGACGTATAGCAATCAGCCCCAGCATTTT
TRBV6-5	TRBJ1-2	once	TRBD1	CASSYSGQANYGYTF	TGTGCCAGCAGTTACTCTGGACAGGCTAACTATGGCTACACCTTC
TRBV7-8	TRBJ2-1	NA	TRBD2	CASSSRLAGGGSSYNEQFF	TGTGCCAGCAGCTCCAGACTAGCGGGGGGCGGGTCCTCCTACAATGAGCAGTTCTTC
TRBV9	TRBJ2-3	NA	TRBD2	CASSGREGDTQYF	TGTGCCAGCAGCGGGCGGGAGGGAGATACGCAGTATTTT
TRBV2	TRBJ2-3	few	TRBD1	CASSDDRDREESASTDTQYF	TGTGCCAGCAGTGATGACCGGGACAGGGAAGAATCGGCTAGCACAGATACGCAGTATTTT
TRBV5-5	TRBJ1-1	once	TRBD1	CASSPTGGNTEAFF	TGTGCCAGCAGCCCCACAGGGGGGAACACTGAAGCTTTCTTT
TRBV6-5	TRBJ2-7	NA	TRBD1	CASSQTGSTYEQYF	TGTGCCAGCAGTCAGACAGGGTCTACCTACGAGCAGTACTTC
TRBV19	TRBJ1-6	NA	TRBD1	CASKPGGNSPLHF	TGTGCCAGTAAGCCAGGGGGGAATTCACCCCTCCACTTT
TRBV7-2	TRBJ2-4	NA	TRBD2	CASSPKPLAGGRLDIQYF	TGTGCCAGCAGCCCAAAACCCTTAGCGGGGGGCCGTCTTGACATTCAGTACTTC
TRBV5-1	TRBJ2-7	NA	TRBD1	CASSLVQGTLAYEQYF	TGCGCCAGCAGCTTGGTACAGGGGACCCTTGCCTACGAGCAGTACTTC
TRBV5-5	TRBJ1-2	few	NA	CASSPQGGQKHGYTF	TGTGCCAGCAGCCCTCAGGGAGGGCAGAAACATGGCTACACCTTC